This TCR beta chain came from a study of OX40 agonist ivuxolimab in advanced cancers. This clone has a handful of counts. The CDR3 covers 11 residues. Per the germline V gene, CDR1 is DFQATT and CDR2 is SNEGSKA (reference sequence). Trimming took 7 bases from V and 1 from J, leaving 7 bases between them. Measured with immunoSEQ multiplex PCR; TCRdb has only the in-frame clones, and not every one. This table holds 100,000 or so clones, 70% to 90% found once. The sequence derives from an adult with an advanced solid tumor such as melanoma, head and neck, liver or kidney cancer. Sequences were derived from CD4+ or CD8+ T cells sorted from blood, sampled in a trial of the OX40 agonist ivuxolimab. V is TRBV20-1 and J is TRBJ1-1, with D possibly TRBD1 on 5 matching bases. CDR3 sequence reads: CSGTPNTEAFF. The CDR3 DNA follows: TGCAGTGGGACACCGAACACTGAAGCTTTCTTT.